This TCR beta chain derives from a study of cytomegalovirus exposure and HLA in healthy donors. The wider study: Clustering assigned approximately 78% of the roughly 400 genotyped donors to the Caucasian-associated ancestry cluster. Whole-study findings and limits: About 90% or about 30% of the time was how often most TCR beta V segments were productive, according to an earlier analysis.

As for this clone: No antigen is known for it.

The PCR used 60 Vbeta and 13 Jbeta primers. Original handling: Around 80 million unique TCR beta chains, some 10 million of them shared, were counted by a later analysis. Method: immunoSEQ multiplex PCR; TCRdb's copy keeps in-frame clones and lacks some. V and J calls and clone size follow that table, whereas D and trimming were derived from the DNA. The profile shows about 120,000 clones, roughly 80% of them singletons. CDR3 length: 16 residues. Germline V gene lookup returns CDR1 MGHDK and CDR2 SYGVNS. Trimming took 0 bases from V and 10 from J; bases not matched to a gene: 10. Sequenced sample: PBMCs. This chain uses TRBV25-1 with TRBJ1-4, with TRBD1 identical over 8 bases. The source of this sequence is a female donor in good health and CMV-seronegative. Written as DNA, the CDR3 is TGTGCCAGCAGTGAATATGGGGACAGGTGGAGTGGAAAACTGTTTTTT. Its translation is CASSEYGDRWSGKLFF.